A single sample gave rise to the 17 T cell receptor beta chains below, sequenced in a study of blood T cell repertoires in COVID-19. TCRdb keeps only in-frame clones here, not all; method: immunoSEQ multiplex PCR. This sample has tens of thousands of clones, with around 86% found just once. The specimen was peripheral blood. The receptors here all came from a human donor in a cohort sampled during active COVID-19.

The chain recombines TRBV7-3 with TRBJ2-3, with D possibly TRBD1 on 8 matching bases. The germline gives CDR1 SGHTA, CDR2 FQGTGA. Between the trimmed V and J ends, which lost 8 bases and 0 bases, there was a span of 18 bases. The CDR3 totals 16 residues. CDR3 protein: CASAKGQGGSTDTQYF. The CDR3 DNA reads as TGTGCCAGCGCCAAAGGACAGGGAGGGAGCACAGATACGCAGTATTTT. The full variable domain, its missing parts supplied by reference TRBV7-3 and TRBJ2-3, is GAGVSQTPSNKVTEKGKYVELRCDPISGHTALYWYRQSLGQGPEFLIYFQGTGAADDSGLPNDRFFAVRPEGSVSTLKIQRTERGDSAVYLCASAKGQGGSTDTQYFGPGTRLTVL.

This chain links TRBV9 with TRBJ1-1, with TRBD1 matching 10 bases. V shed 4 bases, J shed 4 bases, and the junction held 7 bases outside the gene matches. Germline CDR1 and CDR2: SGDLS and YYNGEE. This CDR3 has 15 residues. In DNA form, the CDR3 reads TGTGCCAGCAGCCCCATCCGGGACAGGGGCACTGAAGCTTTCTTT. It encodes CASSPIRDRGTEAFF.

This chain links TRBV6-5 with TRBJ1-5; D is perhaps TRBD1 (6 bases). The V gene's germline CDR1 is MNHEY and CDR2 SVGAGI. The CDR3 consists of 14 residues. Trimming left V 4 bases short and J 4 bases short, with 11 bases between. CDR3 in amino acids: CASSSQGSNQPQHF. CDR3 nucleotide sequence: TGTGCCAGCAGTTCCCAGGGGAGTAATCAGCCCCAGCATTTT.

The chain is built from TRBV10-2 and TRBJ1-5; D gene uncertain. Trimming shortened V by 1 base and J by 3 bases, and 10 bases separated the two germline ends. This CDR3 region has 15 residues. CDR1 WSHSY and CDR2 SAAADI come from the germline V gene. The CDR3 here is CASSEFRVSNQPQHF. Written as DNA, the CDR3 is TGCGCCAGCAGTGAGTTCCGGGTTTCCAATCAGCCCCAGCATTTT.

The chain recombines TRBV19 with TRBJ2-7, with 7 bases aligning to TRBD1. The CDR3 contains 15 residues. With 5 bases clipped from V and 3 bases from J, the junction kept 10 bases outside the gene matches. Germline assignment: CDR1 LNHDA and CDR2 SQIVND (reference sequence). For the CDR3, the DNA is TGTGCCAGTAGTGCAGGACAGGTCACTCTCTACGAGCAGTACTTC. This codes for CASSAGQVTLYEQYF.

This chain joins TRBV7-8 and TRBJ1-6; 7 bases are a match to TRBD1. Looked up from germline, CDR1 is SGHVS and CDR2 is FQNEAQ. This CDR3 comprises 14 residues. Trimming took 5 bases from V and 8 from J; bases not matched to a gene: 6. Here the CDR3 DNA reads TGTGCCAGCAGCCCCGGGACAGCCTATTCACCCCTCCACTTT. This gives the protein CASSPGTAYSPLHF.

This chain joins TRBV6-5 and TRBJ1-2; a possible D gene is TRBD1 (5 bases). CDR3 length: 16 amino acids. CDR1 and CDR2 (germline): MNHEY, SVGAGI. The V gene lost 3 bases and the J gene lost 5 bases, with 19 bases spanning the gap. CDR3 DNA: TGTGCCAGCAGTTATAGCAGGGTCCGCGGAGAATATGGCTACACCTTC. Translated, it gives CASSYSRVRGEYGYTF.

The DNA for the CDR3 is TGTGCCAGCAGCAAAGGTAGGACTAGAAGTCTCCATGAGCAGTTCTTC. The encoded protein is CASSKGRTRSLHEQFF. This rearrangement joins TRBV21-1 to TRBJ2-1; the D call TRBD2 from the table was never checked on the DNA. TRBV21-1 is labeled a pseudogene. This CDR3 spans 16 amino acids.

This clone showed up just a few times. The chain employs TRBV4-2 and TRBJ1-6; 8 bases fit TRBD1. Germline CDR1 and CDR2: LGHNA and YNFKEQ. The V segment lost 0 bases and the J segment 6 bases; nucleotides outside the gene matches: 4. There are 16 residues in the CDR3. CDR3 region: CASSQEQGALNSPLHF. CDR3 DNA: TGTGCCAGCAGCCAAGAGCAGGGGGCCCTTAATTCACCCCTCCACTTT.

The chain combines TRBV25-1 with TRBJ2-2; 8 nucleotides match TRBD2. The CDR3 totals 15 residues. V lost 7 bases and J lost 8; bases outside the gene matches: 12. CDR1 and CDR2 (germline): MGHDK, SYGVNS. CDR3 loop: CASTVSGSVKGELFF. DNA for the CDR3: TGTGCCAGCACCGTGAGCGGGAGTGTCAAAGGGGAGCTGTTTTTT. The full variable domain, in which reference TRBV25-1 and TRBJ2-2 provide the parts outside the CDR3, is EADIYQTPRYLVIGTGKKITLECSQTMGHDKMYWYQQDPGMELHLIHYSYGVNSTEKGDLSSESTVSRIRTEHFPLTLESARPSHTSQYLCASTVSGSVKGELFFGEGSRLTVL.

This clone appeared a single time. The chain employs TRBV3-1 (or the pseudogene TRBV3-2) and TRBJ1-2; TRBD1 matches at 7 bases. This CDR3 region has 15 residues. The ends lost 1 base at V and 4 bases at J; junction bases unmatched: 6. CDR1 is LGHDT and CDR2 is YNNKEL in the germline V gene (reference sequence). CDR3 protein: CASSQADRLTYGYTF. The CDR3 region has the DNA TGTGCCAGCAGCCAAGCGGACAGGTTAACCTATGGCTACACCTTC.

The chain has TRBV7-9 and TRBJ2-1; D is undetermined. CDR3 length: 11 amino acids. CDR1 and CDR2 (germline): SEHNR, FQNEAQ (reference sequence). Trimming pared 2 bases from V and 10 bases from J, leaving 6 bases between. CDR3 bases: TGTGCCAGCAGCTTAATTGAGGAGCAGTTCTTC. Its protein is CASSLIEEQFF.

The V gene is TRBV19, the J gene TRBJ2-6; 7 bases map to TRBD1. The germline V gene encodes CDR1 LNHDA and CDR2 SQIVND (reference sequence). The CDR3 is made up of 18 amino acids. The ends lost 4 bases at V and 0 bases at J; junction bases unmatched: 9. CDR3 DNA sequence: TGTGCCAGTAGTACAACCGGGACAGTCCTCTCTGGGGCCAACGTCCTGACTTTC. It specifies CASSTTGTVLSGANVLTF.

A single count supports this clone. V usage is TRBV9 and J usage is TRBJ2-1; TRBD2 aligns across 8 bases. V was clipped by 4 bases and J by 4 bases; unmatched bases: 10. The CDR3 is made up of 16 amino acids. Germline V gene data show CDR1 as SGDLS and CDR2 as YYNGEE. The CDR3 DNA reads as TGTGCCAGCAGCCCCGTAGGGCGGGGGGATTACAATGAGCAGTTCTTC. Amino acid sequence: CASSPVGRGDYNEQFF.

Remarks on this clone: Other nucleotide sequences from this sample produce the same CDR3. V gene TRBV28 combines with J gene TRBJ1-2, with 8 positions matching TRBD1. The CDR3 covers 12 residues. From germline, CDR1 is MDHEN and CDR2 SYDVKM. With 5 bases clipped from V and 4 bases from J, the junction kept 0 bases outside the gene matches. The CDR3 reads CASSTGGYGYTF. For the CDR3, the DNA is TGTGCCAGCAGTACAGGGGGCTATGGCTACACCTTC.

The V gene is TRBV29-1, the J gene TRBJ2-7; D possibly corresponds to TRBD1 (6 bases). Germline lookup yields CDR1 SQVTM and CDR2 ANQGSEA. CDR3 size: 12 residues. The V and J ends lost 7 bases and 6 bases respectively, with 16 bases between them. DNA for the CDR3: TGCAGCGCTGGCGTAGGGGGTCCCGAGCAGTACTTC. Amino acid sequence: CSAGVGGPEQYF.

CDR3 in amino acids: CASSPRGGQGSYEQYF. The CDR3 DNA is TGTGCCAGCAGCCCCCGGGGGGGACAGGGGTCCTACGAGCAGTACTTC. The rearrangement links TRBV7-8 to TRBJ2-7; 10 nucleotides match TRBD1. The CDR3 sequence is 16 residues long. Trimming at V came to 5 bases and at J to 1 base, leaving 8 bases not matched to a gene. Germline loops: CDR1 SGHVS, CDR2 FQNEAQ.